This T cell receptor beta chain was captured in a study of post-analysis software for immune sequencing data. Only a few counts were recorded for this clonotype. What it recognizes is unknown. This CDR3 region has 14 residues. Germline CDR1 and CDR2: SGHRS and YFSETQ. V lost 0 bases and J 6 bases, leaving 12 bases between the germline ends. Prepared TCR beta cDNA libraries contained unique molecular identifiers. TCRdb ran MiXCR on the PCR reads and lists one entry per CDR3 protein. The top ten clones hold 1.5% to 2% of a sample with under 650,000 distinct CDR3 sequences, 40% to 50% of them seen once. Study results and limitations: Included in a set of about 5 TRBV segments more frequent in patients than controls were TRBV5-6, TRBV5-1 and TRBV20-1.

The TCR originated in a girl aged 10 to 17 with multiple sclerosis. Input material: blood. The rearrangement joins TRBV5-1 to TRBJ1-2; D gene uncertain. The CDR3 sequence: CASSLVRPADGYTF. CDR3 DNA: TGCGCCAGCAGCTTGGTTAGGCCGGCGGATGGCTACACCTTC. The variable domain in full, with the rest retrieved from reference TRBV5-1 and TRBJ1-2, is KAGVTQTPRYLIKTRGQQVTLSCSPISGHRSVSWYQQTPGQGLQFLFEYFSETQRNKGNFPGRFSGRQFSNSRSEMNVSTLELGDSALYLCASSLVRPADGYTFGSGTRLTVV.